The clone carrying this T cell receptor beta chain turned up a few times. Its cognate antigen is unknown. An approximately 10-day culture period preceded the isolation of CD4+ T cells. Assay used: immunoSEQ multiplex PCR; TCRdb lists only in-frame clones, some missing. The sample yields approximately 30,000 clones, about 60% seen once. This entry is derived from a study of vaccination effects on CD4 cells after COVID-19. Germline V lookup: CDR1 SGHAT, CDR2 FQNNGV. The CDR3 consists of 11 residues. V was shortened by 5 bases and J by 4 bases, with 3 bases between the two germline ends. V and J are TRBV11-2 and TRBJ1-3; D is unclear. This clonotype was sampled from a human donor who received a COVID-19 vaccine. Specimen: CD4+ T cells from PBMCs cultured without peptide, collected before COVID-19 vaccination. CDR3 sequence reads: CASSLGNTIYF. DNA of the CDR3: TGTGCCAGCAGCCTCGGAAACACCATATATTTT.